These T cell receptor beta chains were read from a single sample in a study of T-cell reconstitution after alpha-beta-depleted transplantation in children. In TCRdb, the PCR reads were re-called with MiXCR into one record per CDR3 protein. The repertoire holds about 250,000 distinct CDR3 sequences, with around 25% as singletons. Sequencing was performed on PBMCs, mostly from graft donor cells, taken 360 days after TCRalphabeta/CD19-depleted stem cell transplant. These TCRs come from a female patient aged 2-10 years who had a stem cell transplant for congenital amegakaryocytic thrombocytopenia, so the T cells may come from the graft donor. The CDR3 runs from the conserved cysteine through the conserved F or W. A D gene is named only where the DNA matches it firmly. Clone size is given for some rows only: seen once, a few or many times, or a class if the clone is expanded.

TRBV5-5	few	TRBD1	TRBJ1-4	CASSWTGEWSEKLFF	TGTGCCAGCAGCTGGACAGGGGAATGGAGTGAAAAACTGTTTTTT
TRBV4-1	few	TRBD2	TRBJ2-7	CASSLRTSGNTYEQYF	TGCGCCAGCAGCCTCCGGACTAGCGGAAACACCTACGAGCAGTACTTC
TRBV5-1	NA	NA	TRBJ1-2	CASSLTSGNYGYTF	TGCGCCAGCAGCTTGACTTCAGGGAACTATGGCTACACCTTC
TRBV11-2	NA	NA	TRBJ2-5	CASSGQVAQYF	TGTGCCAGCAGCGGCCAAGTGGCCCAGTACTTC
TRBV5-6	few	NA	TRBJ2-7	CASSPQILQGIGEQYF	TGTGCCAGCAGCCCCCAAATCCTACAGGGAATCGGCGAGCAGTACTTC
TRBV12-3/TRBV12-4	few	NA	TRBJ1-2	CASSFIGSYGYTF	TGTGCCAGCAGTTTCATTGGTAGTTATGGCTACACCTTC
TRBV5-6	NA	TRBD2	TRBJ2-5	CASGPPSVSGYYEETQYF	TGTGCCAGCGGCCCCCCCTCGGTTAGCGGGTATTATGAAGAGACCCAGTACTTC
TRBV4-1	many	NA	TRBJ1-4	CASSQAGTPSTNEKLFF	TGCGCCAGCAGCCAGGCCGGGACCCCTTCTACTAATGAAAAACTGTTTTTT
TRBV20-1	NA	TRBD2	TRBJ2-1	CSANRPEPGLAGVGEQFF	TGCAGTGCTAACAGACCGGAACCGGGACTAGCGGGAGTTGGTGAGCAGTTCTTC
TRBV12-3/TRBV12-4	few	NA	TRBJ2-7	CASSLVPDGVGEQYF	TGTGCCAGCAGTTTAGTACCCGATGGGGTAGGTGAGCAGTACTTC
TRBV29-1	few	NA	TRBJ1-2	CSVDRGPYGYTF	TGCAGCGTTGACCGGGGACCCTATGGCTACACCTTC
TRBV7-6	few	NA	TRBJ2-3	CASSRLPQRGDTQYF	TGTGCCAGCAGTCGACTCCCTCAGCGCGGTGATACGCAGTATTTT
TRBV25-1	NA	NA	TRBJ2-2	CASSEYAVNTGELFF	TGTGCCAGCAGTGAATATGCAGTCAACACCGGGGAGCTGTTTTTT
TRBV7-8	few	NA	TRBJ2-3	CASSLVRQDTQYF	TGTGCCAGCAGCTTAGTGAGGCAGGATACGCAGTATTTT
TRBV11-2	few	TRBD1	TRBJ1-1	CASSHTGERVTEAFF	TGTGCCAGCAGCCATACAGGGGAAAGGGTCACTGAAGCTTTCTTT
TRBV20-1	NA	TRBD2	TRBJ2-7	CSLTSGGYEQYF	TGCAGCCTGACTAGCGGGGGTTACGAGCAGTACTTC
TRBV20-1	NA	NA	TRBJ1-2	CSASSPGVYTF	TGCAGTGCTAGTTCTCCAGGGGTCTACACCTTC
TRBV6-1	few	TRBD1	TRBJ1-3	CASRRTGGGNTIYF	TGTGCCAGCAGGCGGACAGGAGGCGGAAACACCATATATTTT